Only a few counts were recorded for the clone carrying this TCR beta chain. Its cognate antigen is unknown. Its ends do not fully match the called genes, so a read error is possible. The CDR3 extends over 14 amino acids. Looked up from germline, CDR1 is SGDLS and CDR2 is YYNGEE. Clones were read by immunoSEQ multiplex PCR, and TCRdb kept only the in-frame ones, dropping some. The data show around 140,000 clones, 85% to 95% seen once. The data derive from a study of T cell responses to AZD1222 COVID-19 vaccine. Study background: Second-dose groups at about 4 or about 12 weeks were pooled.

General study points: Close to half of spike-specific TCRs reportedly recognize unmutated variant regions. Among the donors, most were white British and more were female, and clonal diversity was possibly underestimated. Repertoire sampling occurred only after the peak T cell response.

The TCR sequence derives from an adult in good health. This rearrangement joins TRBV9 to TRBJ1-4; 8 bases match TRBD1. Sequencing used peripheral blood, obtained on day 0 of AZD1222 vaccination. CDR3 region: CASSAPAGQERLFF. The CDR3, as DNA: TGTGCCAGCAGCGCGCCCGCGGGACAGGAAAGACTGTTTTTT.